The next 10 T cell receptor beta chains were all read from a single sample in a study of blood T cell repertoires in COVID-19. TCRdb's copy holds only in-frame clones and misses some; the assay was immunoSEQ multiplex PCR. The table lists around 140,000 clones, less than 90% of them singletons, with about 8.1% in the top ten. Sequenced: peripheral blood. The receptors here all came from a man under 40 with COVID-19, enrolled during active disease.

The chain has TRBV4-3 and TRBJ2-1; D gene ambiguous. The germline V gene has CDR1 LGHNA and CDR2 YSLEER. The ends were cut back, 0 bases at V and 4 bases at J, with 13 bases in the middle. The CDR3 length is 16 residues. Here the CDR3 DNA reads TGCGCCAGCAGCCAAGATAGTGGGCTGATATACAATGAGCAGTTCTTC. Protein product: CASSQDSGLIYNEQFF.

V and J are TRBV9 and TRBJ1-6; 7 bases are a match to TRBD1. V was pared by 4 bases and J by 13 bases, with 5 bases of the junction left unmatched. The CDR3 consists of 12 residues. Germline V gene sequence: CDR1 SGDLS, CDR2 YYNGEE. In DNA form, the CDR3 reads TGTGCCAGCAGCAACCAACAGGGGCCCCTCCACTTT. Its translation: CASSNQQGPLHF.

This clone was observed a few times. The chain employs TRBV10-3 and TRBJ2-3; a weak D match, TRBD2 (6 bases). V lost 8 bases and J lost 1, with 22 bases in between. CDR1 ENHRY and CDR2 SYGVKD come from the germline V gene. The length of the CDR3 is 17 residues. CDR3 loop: CAIRQEGREKGTDTQYF. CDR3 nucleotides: TGTGCCATCCGCCAGGAGGGGCGGGAAAAGGGCACAGATACGCAGTATTTT.

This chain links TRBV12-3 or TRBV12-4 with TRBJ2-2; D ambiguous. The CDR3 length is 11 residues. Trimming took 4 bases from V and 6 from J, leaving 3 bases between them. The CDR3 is CASSSAGELFF. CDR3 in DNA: TGTGCCAGCAGTTCGGCCGGGGAGCTGTTTTTT.

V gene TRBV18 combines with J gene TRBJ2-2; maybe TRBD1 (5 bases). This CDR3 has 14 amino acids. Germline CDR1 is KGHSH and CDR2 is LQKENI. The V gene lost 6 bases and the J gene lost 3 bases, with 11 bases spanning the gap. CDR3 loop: CASSKLGDTGELFF. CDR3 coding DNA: TGTGCCAGCTCCAAATTAGGGGACACCGGGGAGCTGTTTTTT.

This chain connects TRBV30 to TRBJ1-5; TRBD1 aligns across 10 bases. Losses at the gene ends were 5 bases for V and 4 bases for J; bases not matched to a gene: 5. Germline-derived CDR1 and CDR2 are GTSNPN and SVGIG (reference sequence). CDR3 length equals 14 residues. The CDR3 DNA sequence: TGTGCCTGGTCGGCGGGACAGGGGAATCAGCCCCAGCATTTT. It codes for CAWSAGQGNQPQHF.

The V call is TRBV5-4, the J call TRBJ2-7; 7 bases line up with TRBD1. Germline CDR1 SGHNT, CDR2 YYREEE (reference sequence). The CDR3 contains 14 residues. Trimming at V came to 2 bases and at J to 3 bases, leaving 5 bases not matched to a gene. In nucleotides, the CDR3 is TGTGCCAGCAGCTTCGGGACAGCCCACTACGAGCAGTACTTC. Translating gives CASSFGTAHYEQYF. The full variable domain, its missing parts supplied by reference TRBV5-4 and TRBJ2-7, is ETGVTQSPTHLIKTRGQQVTLRCSSQSGHNTVSWYQQALGQGPQFIFQYYREEENGRGNFPPRFSGLQFPNYSSELNVNALELDDSALYLCASSFGTAHYEQYFGPGTRLTVT.

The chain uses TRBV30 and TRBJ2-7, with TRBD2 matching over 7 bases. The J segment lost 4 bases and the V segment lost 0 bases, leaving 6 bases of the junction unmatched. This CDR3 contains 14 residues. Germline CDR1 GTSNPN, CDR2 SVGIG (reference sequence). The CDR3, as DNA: TGTGCCTGGAGTGTTCCCTCTAGCGGTTACGAGCAGTACTTC. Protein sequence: CAWSVPSSGYEQYF.

CDR3 sequence reads: CASSRTGDRPEKLFF. DNA of the CDR3: TGCGCCAGCAGCCGTACAGGGGACCGACCTGAAAAACTGTTTTTT. The chain combines TRBV5-1 with TRBJ1-4, with 7 nucleotides matching TRBD1. V was pared by 4 bases and J by 7 bases, with 10 bases of the junction left unmatched. The CDR3 contains 15 residues. Germline V gives CDR1 SGHRS, CDR2 YFSETQ. The variable domain in full, with the rest retrieved from reference TRBV5-1 and TRBJ1-4, is KAGVTQTPRYLIKTRGQQVTLSCSPISGHRSVSWYQQTPGQGLQFLFEYFSETQRNKGNFPGRFSGRQFSNSRSEMNVSTLELGDSALYLCASSRTGDRPEKLFFGSGTQLSVL.

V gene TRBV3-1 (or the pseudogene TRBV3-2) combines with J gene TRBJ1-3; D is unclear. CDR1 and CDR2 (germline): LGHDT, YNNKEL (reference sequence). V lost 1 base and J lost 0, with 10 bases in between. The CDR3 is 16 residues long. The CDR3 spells CASSQVSRVSGNTIYF. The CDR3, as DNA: TGTGCCAGCAGCCAAGTATCCCGGGTCTCTGGAAACACCATATATTTT.